The rows below give T cell receptor beta chains drawn from one sample of a study of cytomegalovirus exposure and HLA in healthy donors. The protocol was immunoSEQ multiplex PCR, while the TCRdb copy is restricted to in-frame clones and leaves out a portion. The sample has about 160,000 clones, about 80% seen once. The sample comprised PBMCs. The receptor set was obtained from a man aged 18 to 29 in good health and CMV-seropositive. Each CDR3 is given with its conserved first and last residue. A D gene is named only where the DNA matches it firmly. Only part of the rows carry a size: once, few, many, or a class if the clone is expanded.

d_gene	j_gene	abundance	v_gene	len	CDR3aa	CDR3nt
TRBD1	TRBJ2-1	few	TRBV2	15	CASSLRQGAFNEQFF	TGTGCCAGCAGTCTAAGACAGGGGGCCTTCAATGAGCAGTTCTTC
TRBD2	TRBJ2-1	.	TRBV9	20	CASSQPLLAGGGSSYNEQFF	TGTGCCAGCAGCCAACCGCTACTAGCGGGAGGGGGGAGCTCCTACAATGAGCAGTTCTTC
TRBD1	TRBJ1-3	.	TRBV10-2	14	CASGKQGTGNTIYF	TGCGCCAGCGGCAAACAGGGGACTGGAAACACCATATATTTT
TRBD1	TRBJ2-4	.	TRBV6-1	13	CASSAGTGGIQYF	TGTGCCAGCAGCGCCGGGACAGGAGGCATTCAGTACTTC
.	TRBJ2-1	.	TRBV11-2	14	CASSSPKLYNEQFF	TGTGCCAGCAGCTCCCCTAAGTTGTACAATGAGCAGTTCTTC
TRBD1	TRBJ1-6	.	TRBV7-9	15	CASSPQGQNNSPLHF	TGTGCCAGCAGCCCGCAGGGACAGAACAATTCACCCCTCCACTTT
.	TRBJ1-5	.	TRBV5-6	18	CASSPSGGGIFSNQPQHF	TGTGCCAGCAGCCCGTCGGGAGGTGGGATTTTTAGCAATCAGCCCCAGCATTTT
TRBD1	TRBJ1-2	once	TRBV9	16	CASSVDGQGASDGYTF	TGTGCCAGCAGCGTAGATGGACAGGGGGCATCGGATGGCTACACCTTC
.	TRBJ1-1	.	TRBV19	14	CASSITGRDTEAFF	TGTGCCAGTAGTATCACGGGGAGGGACACTGAAGCTTTCTTT
TRBD2	TRBJ2-5	.	TRBV7-8	20	CASSPRRVSYLRGGWETQYF	TGTGCCAGCAGCCCAAGAAGGGTCTCCTATCTCCGGGGGGGCTGGGAGACCCAGTACTTC
.	TRBJ1-6	.	TRBV2	15	CASSERTLDNSPLHF	TGTGCCAGCAGTGAGAGGACTTTAGATAATTCACCCCTCCACTTT
.	TRBJ1-5	.	TRBV7-8	17	CASSLAKGVYSNQPQHF	TGTGCCAGCAGCTTAGCGAAAGGGGTTTATAGCAATCAGCCCCAGCATTTT
TRBD1	TRBJ1-1	.	TRBV7-3	16	CASSSTGGLRNTEAFF	TGTGCCAGCAGCTCAACAGGGGGCCTCCGGAACACTGAAGCTTTCTTT
.	TRBJ2-1	.	TRBV25-1	13	CASSVGLLDEQFF	TGTGCCAGCAGTGTAGGACTTCTCGATGAGCAGTTCTTC
.	TRBJ1-2	once	TRBV21-1	13	CASSKYSGLGYTF	TGTGCCAGCAGCAAATATTCGGGTTTGGGCTACACCTTC
.	TRBJ2-7	.	TRBV11-1	13	CASSHGSYYEQYF	TGTGCCAGCAGCCACGGGAGTTACTACGAGCAGTACTTC
TRBD1	TRBJ1-3	.	TRBV10-3	16	CAISDLGTGTGNTIYF	TGTGCCATCAGTGATTTAGGGACAGGGACTGGAAACACCATATATTTT
.	TRBJ2-1	.	TRBV9	16	CASSPWESVSYNEQFF	TGTGCCAGCAGCCCCTGGGAGAGTGTCTCCTACAATGAGCAGTTCTTC
TRBD2	TRBJ2-3	.	TRBV11-3	14	CASSLAGGRDTQYF	TGTGCCAGCAGCTTGGCGGGGGGGCGTGATACGCAGTATTTT
.	TRBJ1-2	.	TRBV9	14	CASSVEGLGDGYTF	TGTGCCAGCAGCGTAGAAGGTCTGGGAGATGGCTACACCTTC
TRBD2	TRBJ2-7	.	TRBV5-1	16	CASSYREVAERYEQYF	TGCGCCAGCAGCTACCGGGAGGTAGCGGAGCGCTACGAGCAGTACTTC
TRBD1	TRBJ2-7	.	TRBV29-1	11	CSVGTDYEQYF	TGCAGCGTGGGGACAGACTACGAGCAGTACTTC
TRBD2	TRBJ2-3	.	TRBV2	15	CASSEGTSAADTQYF	TGTGCCAGCAGTGAGGGGACTAGCGCCGCAGATACGCAGTATTTT
TRBD1	TRBJ2-5	.	TRBV5-1	13	CATPGQGQETQYF	TGCGCCACCCCGGGACAGGGCCAAGAGACCCAGTACTTC
.	TRBJ1-2	.	TRBV6-1	18	CASSERAWGRAANYGYTF	TGTGCCAGCAGTGAACGGGCTTGGGGGAGGGCCGCTAACTATGGCTACACCTTC
.	TRBJ1-1	.	TRBV11-2	13	CASNGQFGTEAFF	TGTGCCAGCAACGGACAATTCGGTACTGAAGCTTTCTTT
TRBD2	TRBJ2-1	.	TRBV4-1	16	CASSQEGAGTYNEQFF	TGCGCCAGCAGCCAAGAGGGAGCGGGGACGTACAATGAGCAGTTCTTC
TRBD1	TRBJ1-1	.	TRBV6-1	14	CASSVQGSGTEAFF	TGTGCCAGCAGCGTACAGGGGTCGGGTACTGAAGCTTTCTTT
TRBD1	TRBJ2-2	.	TRBV7-9	17	CSSSQRTGQSNTGELFF	TGTTCCAGCAGCCAGCGTACGGGACAGTCGAACACCGGGGAGCTGTTTTTT
.	TRBJ1-2	.	TRBV4-1	16	CASSQEGASATAGYTF	TGCGCCAGCAGCCAAGAGGGGGCCAGCGCGACCGCGGGCTACACCTTC
TRBD2	TRBJ2-3	.	TRBV5-1	15	CASSRGLSSTDTQYF	TGCGCCAGCAGCCGGGGACTATCTAGCACAGATACGCAGTATTTT
TRBD2	TRBJ2-2	few	TRBV7-9	15	CASSPAGPNTGELFF	TGTGCCAGCAGCCCAGCGGGACCGAACACCGGGGAGCTGTTTTTT
TRBD1	TRBJ1-4	.	TRBV5-1	16	CASGTGTEATNEKLFF	TGCGCCAGCGGGACCGGGACAGAAGCAACTAATGAAAAACTGTTTTTT
.	TRBJ1-2	.	TRBV2	13	CASSDQGLNGYTF	TGTGCCAGCAGTGATCAGGGGCTGAATGGCTACACCTTC
.	TRBJ2-7	.	TRBV9	15	CASSVESVPSYEQYF	TGTGCCAGCAGCGTAGAGTCAGTTCCCTCCTACGAGCAGTACTTC
TRBD2	TRBJ2-4	.	TRBV4-1	18	CASSQSSGGALAKNIQYF	TGCGCCAGCAGCCAGTCTAGCGGGGGGGCTCTAGCCAAAAACATTCAGTACTTC
TRBD1	TRBJ2-2	.	TRBV5-1	14	CASSNPQGAGELFF	TGCGCCAGCAGCAATCCGCAGGGGGCCGGGGAGCTGTTTTTT
TRBD2	TRBJ2-6	.	TRBV5-1	18	CASSTGLAGSSGANVLTF	TGCGCCAGCAGCACCGGACTAGCGGGTTCCTCTGGGGCCAACGTCCTGACTTTC
TRBD2	TRBJ2-7	.	TRBV19	15	CASSGGTSGIYEQYF	TGTGCCAGTAGTGGAGGGACTAGCGGGATTTACGAGCAGTACTTC
.	TRBJ1-6	few	TRBV7-3	15	CASSLRERYNSPLHF	TGTGCCAGCAGCTTAAGAGAGCGGTATAATTCACCCCTCCACTTT
TRBD2	TRBJ2-3	.	TRBV5-1	16	CASSSELAGVLDTQYF	TGCGCCAGCAGCTCGGAACTAGCGGGAGTTTTGGATACGCAGTATTTT